Listed below are T cell receptor beta chains from one sample, sequenced in a study of blood T cell repertoires in COVID-19. This table comes from immunoSEQ multiplex PCR, and its TCRdb copy is limited to in-frame clones, with some not included. In the table there are about 92,000 clones, about 70% of which are singletons. Sample: peripheral blood. These receptors came from a woman aged 55 to 70 in a cohort sampled during active or convalescent COVID-19. Both conserved end residues are part of each CDR3.

V,J,CDR3
TRBV6-1,TRBJ1-2,CASSEWTGLYGYTF
TRBV20-1,TRBJ1-1,CSASGDRVVGYTEAFF
TRBV30,TRBJ2-5,CAWSPGQETQYF
TRBV7-3,TRBJ1-5,CASSFWNGGTLLSQPQHF
TRBV5-4,TRBJ2-7,CASSWGRESYEQYF
TRBV9,TRBJ2-1,CASSVVPSGAVNEQFF
TRBV9,TRBJ2-1,CASSPRWISPNEQFF
TRBV28,TRBJ1-2,CASSFRGIYGYTF
TRBV7-8,TRBJ2-1,CASSPGQGGNEQFF
TRBV14,TRBJ1-4,CASSRTGSGYEKLFF
TRBV5-5,TRBJ2-7,CASSLPGYEQYF
TRBV5-1,TRBJ2-7,CASSWTLAGGMYEQYF
TRBV5-1,TRBJ2-5,CASSLVVLAGAKQETQYF
TRBV19,TRBJ2-3,CASSKGQGVGVGTDTQYF
TRBV6-2/TRBV6-3,TRBJ2-5,CASSYGGGVETQYF
TRBV27,TRBJ1-1,CASSLGQGASRTEAFF
TRBV6-6,TRBJ1-5,CASSYAQGRGNQPQHF
TRBV4-3,TRBJ2-3,CASSQDHRGVDTQYF
TRBV10-3,TRBJ2-5,CAISPRAQQETQYF
TRBV4-3,TRBJ2-3,CASSRSRANTDTQYF
TRBV27,TRBJ2-3,CASSLTGLAGVTDTQYF
TRBV5-1,TRBJ2-7,CASSLGQTSYEQYF
TRBV29-1,TRBJ1-1,CSVRAGQRVTEAFF
TRBV15,TRBJ1-1,CATSRAPGQGNTEAFF
TRBV7-9,TRBJ1-3,CASSLGGLGNTIYF
TRBV28,TRBJ2-7,CASSSAGIHEQYF
TRBV29-1,TRBJ1-1,CSVEGGADFGNTEAFF
TRBV4-2,TRBJ1-3,CASSQISSGNTIYF
TRBV10-3,TRBJ1-2,CAISSFRDRGVGYGYTF
TRBV7-9,TRBJ2-4,CASSLGGQGTKNIQYF
TRBV20-1,TRBJ1-1,CSASMQGILGEAFF
TRBV10-2,TRBJ1-6,CASSRTGNNSPLHF
TRBV7-9,TRBJ2-2,CASSPRSGNTGELFF
TRBV6-4,TRBJ1-2,CASGQVEGYGYTF
TRBV4-1,TRBJ2-1,CASSPHDGSSYNEQFF
TRBV18,TRBJ2-7,CASSPVQGSYEQYF
TRBV20-1,TRBJ1-2,CSASGLAYGYTF
TRBV6-4,TRBJ2-5,CASSDWTSRGQETQYF
TRBV12-3/TRBV12-4,TRBJ2-5,CASSQGETQYF
TRBV4-2,TRBJ2-2,CASSQDPPDRVWTGELFF